In its sample, the clone carrying this TCR beta chain was seen a few times. The sample comes from a study of T-cell memory formation after mild COVID-19. Germline CDR1 MNHEY, CDR2 SVGAGI. The ends were cut back, 6 bases at V and 5 bases at J, with 16 bases in the middle. CDR3 length: 15 amino acids. In TCRdb, the 5' RACE reads were re-called with MiXCR into one record per CDR3 protein. This table has about 430,000 distinct CDR3 sequences, over 15% appearing once. The chain is built from TRBV6-5 and TRBJ2-2, with a tentative D call TRBD1 (6 bases). The TCR comes from a man younger than 30 who had mild COVID-19 (a few samples of this study predate the infection). Cell type and time point are not known. Sequencing was done on a sample of PBMCs or a T cell subset sorted from them (not recorded which). CDR3 bases: TGTGCCAGCAGACTACAGGGAATTGGGACCGGGGAGCTGTTTTTT. This translates into CASRLQGIGTGELFF.